What follows is one T cell receptor beta chain and its context. The data belong to a study of blood T cell repertoires in COVID-19. The overall study: Samples taken during acute and convalescent COVID-19 were collected in the United States, Italy and Spain. Sources were T cells, B-cell-depleted T cells, or PBMCs; the material itself was cDNA or gDNA.

Study processing details: Using reference gene primer amplification, nucleated cell counts were estimated. Measured with immunoSEQ multiplex PCR; TCRdb has only the in-frame clones, and not every one. V and J calls and clone size are as listed in that table; D and trimming were resolved from the DNA. The sample holds roughly 280,000 clones, approximately 86% seen once. The CDR3 consists of 14 residues. V shed 5 bases and J shed 4 bases, with 13 bases lying between them. Per the germline V gene, CDR1 is SGHTA and CDR2 is FQGTGA. This receptor was identified in a woman aged 45-65 years who had recovered from COVID-19. The gene calls are TRBV7-3 and TRBJ2-3; a possible D gene is TRBD2 (5 bases). Sequences were obtained from peripheral blood. The CDR3 nucleotides are TGTGCCAGCAGCGTCGGTCGGGGTGCAGATACGCAGTATTTT. Amino acids: CASSVGRGADTQYF.